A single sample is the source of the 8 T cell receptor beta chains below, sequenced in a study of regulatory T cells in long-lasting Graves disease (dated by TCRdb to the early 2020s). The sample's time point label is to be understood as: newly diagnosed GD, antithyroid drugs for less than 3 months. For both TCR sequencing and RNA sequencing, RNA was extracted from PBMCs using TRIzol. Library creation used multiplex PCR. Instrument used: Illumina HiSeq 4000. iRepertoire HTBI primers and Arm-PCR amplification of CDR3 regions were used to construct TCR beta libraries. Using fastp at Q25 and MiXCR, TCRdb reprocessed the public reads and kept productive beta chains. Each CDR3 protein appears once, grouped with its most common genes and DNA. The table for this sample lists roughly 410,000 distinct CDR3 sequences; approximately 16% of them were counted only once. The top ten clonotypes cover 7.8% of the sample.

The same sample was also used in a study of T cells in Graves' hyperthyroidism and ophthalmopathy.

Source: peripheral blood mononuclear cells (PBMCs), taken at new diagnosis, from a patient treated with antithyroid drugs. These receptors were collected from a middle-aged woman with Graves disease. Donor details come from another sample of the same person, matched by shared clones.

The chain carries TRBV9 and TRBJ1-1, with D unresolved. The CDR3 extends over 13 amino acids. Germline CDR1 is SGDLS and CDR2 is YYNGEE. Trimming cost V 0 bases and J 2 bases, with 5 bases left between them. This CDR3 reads CASSVELNTEAFF. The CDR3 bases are TGTGCCAGCAGCGTAGAACTTAACACTGAAGCTTTCTTT.

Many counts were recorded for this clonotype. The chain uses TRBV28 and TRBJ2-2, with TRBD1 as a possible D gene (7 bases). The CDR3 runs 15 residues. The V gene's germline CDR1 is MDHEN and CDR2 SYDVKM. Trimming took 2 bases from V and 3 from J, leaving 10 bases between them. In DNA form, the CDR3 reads TGTGCCAGCAGTTTAGACAGGGAGGACACCGGGGAGCTGTTTTTT. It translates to CASSLDREDTGELFF.

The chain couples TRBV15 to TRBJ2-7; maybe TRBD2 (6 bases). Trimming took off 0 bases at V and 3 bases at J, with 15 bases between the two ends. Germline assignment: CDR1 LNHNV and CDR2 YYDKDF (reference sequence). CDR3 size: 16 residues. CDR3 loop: CATSRERRGPYYEQYF. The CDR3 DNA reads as TGTGCCACCAGCAGAGAAAGGAGGGGACCCTACTACGAGCAGTACTTC.

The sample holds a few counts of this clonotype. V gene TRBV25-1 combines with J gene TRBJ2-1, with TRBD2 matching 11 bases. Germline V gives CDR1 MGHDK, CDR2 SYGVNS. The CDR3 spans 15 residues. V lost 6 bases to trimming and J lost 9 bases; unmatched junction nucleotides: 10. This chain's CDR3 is CASSLLAGEPGEQFF. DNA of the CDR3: TGTGCCAGCAGCCTACTAGCGGGAGAACCGGGTGAGCAGTTCTTC. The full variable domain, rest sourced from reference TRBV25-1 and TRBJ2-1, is EADIYQTPRYLVIGTGKKITLECSQTMGHDKMYWYQQDPGMELHLIHYSYGVNSTEKGDLSSESTVSRIRTEHFPLTLESARPSHTSQYLCASSLLAGEPGEQFFGPGTRLTVL.

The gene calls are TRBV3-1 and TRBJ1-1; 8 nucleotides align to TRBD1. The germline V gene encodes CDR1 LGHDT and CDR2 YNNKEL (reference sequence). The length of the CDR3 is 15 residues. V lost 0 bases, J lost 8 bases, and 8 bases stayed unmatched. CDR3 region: CASSQDSRTGKEAFF. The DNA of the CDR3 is TGTGCCAGCAGCCAAGATTCTAGGACAGGGAAAGAAGCTTTCTTT.

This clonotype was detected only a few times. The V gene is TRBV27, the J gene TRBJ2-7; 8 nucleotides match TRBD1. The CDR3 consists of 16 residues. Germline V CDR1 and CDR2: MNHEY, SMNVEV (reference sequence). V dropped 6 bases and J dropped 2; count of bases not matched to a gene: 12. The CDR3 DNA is TGTGCCAGCAGGGCCCAGGGGGCGCCAATAACCTACGAGCAGTACTTC. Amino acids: CASRAQGAPITYEQYF.

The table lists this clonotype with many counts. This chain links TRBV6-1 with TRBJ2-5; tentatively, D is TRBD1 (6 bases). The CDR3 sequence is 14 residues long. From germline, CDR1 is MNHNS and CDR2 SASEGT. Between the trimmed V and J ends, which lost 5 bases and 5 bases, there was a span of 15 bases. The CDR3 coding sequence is TGTGCCAGCAGTAGACAGGCCCTGGTCGAGACCCAGTACTTC. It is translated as CASSRQALVETQYF.

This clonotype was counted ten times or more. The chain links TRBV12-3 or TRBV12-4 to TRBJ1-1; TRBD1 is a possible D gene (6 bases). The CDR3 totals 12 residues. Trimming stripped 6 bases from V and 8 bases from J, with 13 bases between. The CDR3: CASRVGQQEAFF. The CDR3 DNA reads TGTGCCAGCAGAGTCGGACAGCAAGAAGCTTTCTTT.